What follows are 23 T cell receptor beta chains derived from one specimen sequenced in a study of OX40 agonist ivuxolimab in advanced cancers. Measured with immunoSEQ multiplex PCR; TCRdb has only the in-frame clones, and not every one. The table shows about 36,000 clones, with around 77% occurring only once. The material was CD4+ or CD8+ T cells sorted from blood, obtained in a trial of the OX40 agonist ivuxolimab. The receptors were sampled from an adult with an advanced solid tumor such as melanoma, head and neck, liver or kidney cancer.

The chain couples TRBV28 to TRBJ2-2, with unresolved D. CDR3 size: 15 residues. Germline CDR1 and CDR2: MDHEN and SYDVKM. The V end was cut by 5 bases, the J end by 4 bases, with 14 bases between. The CDR3 is CASSGPGWGTGELFF. The CDR3 coding sequence is TGTGCCAGCAGTGGTCCCGGTTGGGGCACCGGGGAGCTGTTTTTT.

This clone occurred once. The chain is built from TRBV5-6 and TRBJ1-1, with D uncertain. The CDR3 sequence is 15 residues long. CDR1 SGHDT and CDR2 YYEEEE come from the germline V gene. Trimming pared 4 bases from V and 1 base from J, leaving 14 bases between. For the CDR3, the DNA is TGTGCCAGCAGCCCCGGCGGGGAGGGGAACACTGAAGCTTTCTTT. This translates into CASSPGGEGNTEAFF. The full variable domain, with the rest looked up from reference TRBV5-6 and TRBJ1-1, is DAGVTQSPTHLIKTRGQQVTLRCSPKSGHDTVSWYQQALGQGPQFIFQYYEEEERQRGNFPDRFSGHQFPNYSSELNVNALLLGDSALYLCASSPGGEGNTEAFFGQGTRLTVV.

There are a few counts of this clone. The chain joins TRBV2 to TRBJ2-3, with TRBD1 identical over 8 bases. CDR1 and CDR2 (germline): SNHLY, FYNNEI. Germline trimming cut 4 bases from V and 6 bases from J; bases unmatched to any gene: 6. The CDR3 extends over 14 amino acids. The CDR3 nucleotides read TGTGCCAGCAGTGGGACAGGGTATTTCGATACGCAGTATTTT. Its protein is CASSGTGYFDTQYF. Using reference TRBV2 and TRBJ2-3 for the parts outside the CDR3, the full variable domain is EPEVTQTPSHQVTQMGQEVILRCVPISNHLYFYWYRQILGQKVEFLVSFYNNEISEKSEIFDDQFSVERPDGSNFTLKIRSTKLEDSAMYFCASSGTGYFDTQYFGPGTRLTVL.

In its sample, this clone ranks as medium-sized (0.01 to 0.1%). This sequence joins TRBV9 and TRBJ1-3; D remains ambiguous. Trimming stripped 0 bases from V and 8 bases from J, with 12 bases between. Germline-derived CDR1 and CDR2 are SGDLS and YYNGEE. This CDR3 has 14 residues. The CDR3 here is CASSVDLTRDTIYF. The CDR3 DNA reads as TGTGCCAGCAGCGTAGACCTAACCCGGGACACCATATATTTT. Using reference TRBV9 and TRBJ1-3 for the parts outside the CDR3, the full variable domain is DSGVTQTPKHLITATGQRVTLRCSPRSGDLSVYWYQQSLDQGLQFLIQYYNGEERAKGNILERFSAQQFPDLHSELNLSSLELGDSALYFCASSVDLTRDTIYFGEGSWLTVV.

CDR3 loop: CASRRTGRSYEQYF. The CDR3 bases are TGTGCCAGTAGGAGGACAGGGCGATCCTACGAGCAGTACTTC. The rearrangement links TRBV19 to TRBJ2-7; 8 bases fit TRBD1. CDR3 size: 14 residues. Germline CDR1 reads LNHDA; CDR2 reads SQIVND (reference sequence). The ends lost 6 bases at V and 1 base at J; junction bases unmatched: 5.

CDR3 in DNA: TGCGCCAGCAGCCAAGGGGGGACAGCCGAGAATGAAAAACTGTTTTTT. It encodes CASSQGGTAENEKLFF. The rearrangement uses TRBV4-3 and TRBJ1-4, with 7 bases lining up with TRBD1. Germline values: CDR1 LGHNA, CDR2 YSLEER. V shed 1 base and J 5 bases; nucleotides not matched to a gene: 7. This CDR3 comprises 16 residues.

The chain combines TRBV30 with TRBJ2-1, with D tentatively TRBD1 or TRBD2 (5 bases each). The germline gives CDR1 GTSNPN, CDR2 SVGIG (reference sequence). CDR3 length equals 15 residues. Trimming cost V 3 bases and J 0 bases, with 12 bases left between them. The CDR3 sequence: CAWREDKSSYNEQFF. CDR3 in DNA: TGTGCCTGGAGGGAGGACAAGAGCTCCTACAATGAGCAGTTCTTC.

The CDR3 here is CASSFLGQGGGTEAFF. As DNA, the CDR3 is TGTGCCAGCAGTTTTTTAGGACAGGGCGGGGGCACTGAAGCTTTCTTT. The genes are TRBV27 and TRBJ1-1, with 8 bases aligning to TRBD1. From germline, CDR1 is MNHEY and CDR2 SMNVEV (reference sequence). V lost 3 bases and J lost 4; bases outside the gene matches: 10. The CDR3 spans 16 residues.

This clone has only a few counts. The V gene is TRBV28, the J gene TRBJ2-3; D may correspond to TRBD1 or TRBD2 (5 bases each). This CDR3 has 17 amino acids. The V and J ends lost 4 bases and 3 bases respectively, with 20 bases between them. Germline loops: CDR1 MDHEN, CDR2 SYDVKM. Here the CDR3 DNA reads TGTGCCAGCAGTTCACTAGGGGCCTATAGCCAAACAGATACGCAGTATTTT. Protein product: CASSSLGAYSQTDTQYF.

This clone is a singleton in its sample. This may come from a read error, since a much larger clone is one base off. V usage is TRBV5-6 and J usage is TRBJ2-3; D not resolved. V was clipped by 2 bases and J by 1 base, with 2 bases between them. This CDR3 spans 12 amino acids. CDR1 and CDR2 from the germline V gene are SGHDT and YYEEEE. DNA of the CDR3: TGTGCCAGCAGCTTTGGCACAGATACGCAGTATTTT. Its protein product is CASSFGTDTQYF.

This clone was seen only a few times. This chain connects TRBV28 to TRBJ2-7; no clear D gene. The germline V gene encodes CDR1 MDHEN and CDR2 SYDVKM. Trimming pared 6 bases from V and 7 bases from J, leaving 13 bases between. The CDR3 covers 12 residues. The CDR3 sequence: CASSIMAWEQYF. CDR3 nucleotides: TGTGCCAGCAGCATAATGGCTTGGGAGCAGTACTTC. The full variable domain, in which reference TRBV28 and TRBJ2-7 provide the parts outside the CDR3, is DVKVTQSSRYLVKRTGEKVFLECVQDMDHENMFWYRQDPGLGLRLIYFSYDVKMKEKGDIPEGYSVSREKKERFSLILESASTNQTSMYLCASSIMAWEQYFGPGTRLTVT.

The rearrangement links TRBV28 to TRBJ1-2, with 8 bases identical to TRBD1. Per the germline V gene, CDR1 is MDHEN and CDR2 is SYDVKM. The CDR3 length is 14 residues. Unmatched junction bases numbered 11, after V lost 8 bases and J lost 6 bases. CDR3 sequence: CASLATGAKNGYTF. Here the CDR3 DNA reads TGTGCCAGCTTAGCGACAGGGGCAAAAAATGGCTACACCTTC.

J is TRBJ1-4 and V is TRBV27; D perhaps matches TRBD1 (6 bases). This CDR3 is built from 13 residues. From germline, CDR1 is MNHEY and CDR2 SMNVEV (reference sequence). Trimming removed 7 bases at V and 6 bases at J, with 12 bases between. CDR3 sequence: CASKGGSDEKLFF. DNA for the CDR3: TGTGCCAGCAAGGGGGGCTCGGATGAAAAACTGTTTTTT.

The gene calls are TRBV9 and TRBJ1-1; no definite D call. This CDR3 contains 14 residues. The germline V gene encodes CDR1 SGDLS and CDR2 YYNGEE. V lost 1 base to trimming and J lost 1 base, with 8 bases between them. The CDR3: CASSVNDGNTEAFF. The CDR3 region has the DNA TGTGCCAGCAGCGTAAATGACGGGAACACTGAAGCTTTCTTT.

Written as DNA, the CDR3 is TGTGCCAGCAGCTCCCAACTATTCTCGGCGGCGAGTTACAATGAGCAGTTCTTC. Translated: CASSSQLFSAASYNEQFF. The chain uses TRBV11-2 and TRBJ2-1; D not certain. Between the trimmed V and J ends, which lost 4 bases and 4 bases, there was a span of 23 bases. The CDR3 is made up of 18 amino acids. Germline V gives CDR1 SGHAT, CDR2 FQNNGV.

This clone was seen once. The V call is TRBV11-2, the J call TRBJ1-2, with D tentatively TRBD1 (6 bases). The CDR3 covers 16 residues. Trimming stripped 5 bases from V and 3 bases from J, with 19 bases between. CDR1 is SGHAT, CDR2 FQNNGV, per germline. CDR3 nucleotides: TGTGCCAGCAGCGCGAGGAGCAGGGGAGAAGACTATGGCTACACCTTC. Protein: CASSARSRGEDYGYTF.

The V and J genes are TRBV7-9 and TRBJ1-2, with unresolved D. This CDR3 is 15 amino acids long. Per the germline V gene, CDR1 is SEHNR and CDR2 is FQNEAQ (reference sequence). The germline V and J ends were trimmed by 5 bases and 2 bases, with 15 bases remaining between them. CDR3 in amino acids: CASSGERTENYGYTF. CDR3 sequence (DNA): TGTGCCAGCAGCGGAGAACGGACGGAAAACTATGGCTACACCTTC.

The chain has TRBV6-6 and TRBJ1-1; no firm D call. CDR1 is MNHNY, CDR2 SVGAGI, per germline (reference sequence). This CDR3 is built from 15 residues. V shed 0 bases and J shed 3 bases, with 11 bases lying between them. The CDR3 nucleotides are TGTGCCAGCAGTTACTCTCCGGACGTCGACACTGAAGCTTTCTTT. Amino acid sequence: CASSYSPDVDTEAFF.

This rearrangement joins TRBV2 to TRBJ2-5; weak D call: TRBD2 (5 bases). Trimming removed 0 bases from V and 0 bases from J, with 11 bases in between. The CDR3 extends over 16 amino acids. The germline gives CDR1 SNHLY, CDR2 FYNNEI. CDR3 region: CASSEALRGYQETQYF. The DNA of the CDR3 is TGTGCCAGCAGTGAAGCGCTTCGAGGGTACCAAGAGACCCAGTACTTC.

This rearrangement joins TRBV27 to TRBJ1-2; TRBD1 aligns across 9 bases. Germline V gives CDR1 MNHEY, CDR2 SMNVEV (reference sequence). Germline trimming cut 4 bases from V and 7 bases from J; bases unmatched to any gene: 13. This CDR3 comprises 16 residues. CDR3 loop: CASSYRQTGGWGGYTF. As DNA, the CDR3 is TGTGCCAGCAGTTACCGACAGACAGGGGGTTGGGGTGGCTACACCTTC.

The chain carries TRBV6-5 and TRBJ2-7, with D hard to call. CDR1 and CDR2 (germline): MNHEY, SVGAGI. The CDR3 extends over 14 amino acids. V lost 7 bases and J 5 bases, leaving 18 bases between the germline ends. The CDR3 protein is CASNRPGSRNEQYF. The CDR3 region has the DNA TGTGCCAGCAACCGGCCTGGGTCTAGGAACGAGCAGTACTTC.

This clone came up once. This chain joins TRBV10-1 and TRBJ2-7, with unresolved D. Trimming left V 3 bases short and J 5 bases short, with 14 bases between. CDR1 is WNHNN and CDR2 is SYGVQD in the germline V gene (reference sequence). This CDR3 region has 14 residues. CDR3 loop: CASSEGLRFNEQYF. In nucleotides, the CDR3 is TGCGCCAGCAGTGAAGGGTTGCGGTTTAACGAGCAGTACTTC.

The V call is TRBV7-3, the J call TRBJ2-1; D possibly corresponds to TRBD1 (6 bases). CDR3 length equals 13 residues. V was pared by 2 bases and J by 8 bases, with 10 bases between. Germline V gene data show CDR1 as SGHTA and CDR2 as FQGTGA. The CDR3 sequence: CASSLGYRDEQFF. For the CDR3, the DNA is TGTGCCAGCAGCTTAGGATACAGGGATGAGCAGTTCTTC. Full variable domain (rest looked up from reference TRBV7-3 and TRBJ2-1): GAGVSQTPSNKVTEKGKYVELRCDPISGHTALYWYRQSLGQGPEFLIYFQGTGAADDSGLPNDRFFAVRPEGSVSTLKIQRTERGDSAVYLCASSLGYRDEQFFGPGTRLTVL.